This T cell receptor (beta chain) was recorded in a study of T-cell reconstitution after alpha-beta-depleted transplantation in children. Study-wide results and limits: T cells produced anew were the main source of T-cell counts and diversity one year after transplant.

This clonotype has only a few counts. Its antigen is unidentified. For TCRbeta, the library was prepared with unique molecular identifiers. Via MiXCR, TCRdb re-called the PCR reads, giving one row per CDR3 protein. The table lists just over 950,000 distinct CDR3 sequences, roughly 29% of them singletons. Germline V lookup: CDR1 SGDLS, CDR2 YYNGEE. The CDR3 is 16 amino acids. Trimming took 4 bases from V and 1 from J, leaving 17 bases between them. The sample in question was PBMCs, mostly from graft donor cells, obtained 360 days after TCRalphabeta/CD19-depleted stem cell transplant. The sequence was obtained from a boy under three years old who had a stem cell transplant for SCID, so the T cells may come from the graft donor. The chain couples TRBV9 to TRBJ1-1; D perhaps matches TRBD1 (5 bases). CDR3 in amino acids: CASSPSGRVGNTEAFF. The DNA of the CDR3 is TGTGCCAGCAGCCCATCGGGCAGGGTGGGGAACACTGAAGCTTTCTTT.